This TCR beta chain was recorded in a study of Ad26.COV2.S vaccination and SARS-CoV-2 variants. This CDR3 spans 14 amino acids. In germline, CDR1 is SGHTA, CDR2 FQGNSA. With V trimmed by 5 bases and J by 0 bases, 4 bases remained unmatched. Treatment here: around 19 received Ad26.COV2.S at low or high dose, single or two shots; 5 received placebo; per-sample allocation not given. On day 63 after the first injection, vaccine and placebo recipients gave samples. Here immunoSEQ multiplex PCR was the method, and the copy in TCRdb shows in-frame clones only, minus some. The sample lists approximately 420,000 clones, around nine tenths occurring once.

The sample was peripheral blood, taken in a trial of Ad26.COV2.S vaccine versus placebo. The sequence was collected from a person between 18 and 59 years old who received the Ad26.COV2.S COVID-19 vaccine or a placebo. The gene calls are TRBV7-2 and TRBJ2-7; TRBD2 agrees at 7 bases. CDR3 sequence (DNA): TGTGCCAGCAGCCCCGGGGGGTCCTCCTACGAGCAGTACTTC. This codes for CASSPGGSSYEQYF.